A selection of T cell receptor beta chains follows, all from one sample in a study of response to subunit inactivated influenza vaccine. TCRdb independently ran MiXCR on the RT-PCR reads; one entry per CDR3 protein. The data show approximately 700,000 distinct CDR3 sequences, about 14% seen once. Here the sequenced sample was PBMCs from blood, taken approximately 15 days before vaccination. These TCRs come from a man aged 50-59 years who received an inactivated influenza vaccine. The CDR3 runs from the conserved cysteine through the conserved F or W. The order of the fields is clone size, V gene, J gene, D gene, CDR3 protein, CDR3 DNA. The D gene is left open where the match is weak. Clone size, where shown, is once, few, many, or a class for clones that have expanded.

clone size: once; V gene: TRBV28; J gene: TRBJ2-1; D gene: -; CDR3 protein: CASRGSISYNEQFF; CDR3 DNA: TGTGCCAGCAGGGGTAGTATCTCCTACAATGAGCAGTTCTTC
clone size: -; V gene: TRBV18; J gene: TRBJ1-2; D gene: TRBD1; CDR3 protein: CASFGTGDYGYTF; CDR3 DNA: TGTGCCAGCTTCGGGACAGGGGACTATGGCTACACCTTC
clone size: few; V gene: TRBV6-2/TRBV6-3; J gene: TRBJ1-1; D gene: -; CDR3 protein: CASSLGGLANTEAFF; CDR3 DNA: TGTGCCAGCTCATTAGGGGGACTCGCGAACACTGAAGCTTTCTTT
clone size: -; V gene: TRBV10-3; J gene: TRBJ1-3; D gene: -; CDR3 protein: CAISSRGTGNTIYF; CDR3 DNA: TGTGCCATCAGTTCCAGGGGTACTGGAAACACCATATATTTT
clone size: few; V gene: TRBV5-1; J gene: TRBJ2-2; D gene: TRBD1; CDR3 protein: CASSKETGVNTGELFF; CDR3 DNA: TGCGCCAGCAGCAAAGAAACAGGGGTGAACACCGGGGAGCTGTTTTTT
clone size: few; V gene: TRBV5-1; J gene: TRBJ1-6; D gene: -; CDR3 protein: CASSFTDNSPLHF; CDR3 DNA: TGCGCCAGCAGCTTTACAGATAATTCACCCCTCCACTTT
clone size: -; V gene: TRBV15; J gene: TRBJ2-1; D gene: TRBD2; CDR3 protein: CATSTLAGGSYNEQFF; CDR3 DNA: TGTGCCACCAGCACCTTAGCGGGAGGGTCTTACAATGAGCAGTTCTTC
clone size: -; V gene: TRBV20-1; J gene: TRBJ2-5; D gene: -; CDR3 protein: CSAPRTASSKETQYF; CDR3 DNA: TGCAGTGCCCCTCGGACAGCGAGCAGCAAAGAGACCCAGTACTTC
clone size: -; V gene: TRBV19; J gene: TRBJ2-3; D gene: TRBD1; CDR3 protein: CASSIWDSSDTQYF; CDR3 DNA: TGTGCCAGTAGTATATGGGACAGCTCAGATACGCAGTATTTT
clone size: many; V gene: TRBV27; J gene: TRBJ2-1; D gene: TRBD1; CDR3 protein: CATRYRGRGNEQFF; CDR3 DNA: TGTGCCACAAGATACAGGGGGCGAGGGAATGAGCAGTTCTTC
clone size: -; V gene: TRBV20-1; J gene: TRBJ1-5; D gene: -; CDR3 protein: CSARPGWGGRQPQHF; CDR3 DNA: TGCAGTGCTAGACCTGGGTGGGGGGGCCGACAGCCCCAGCATTTT
clone size: many; V gene: TRBV4-3; J gene: TRBJ2-3; D gene: -; CDR3 protein: CASSQDARTDTQYF; CDR3 DNA: TGCGCCAGCAGCCAAGACGCGAGGACAGATACGCAGTATTTT
clone size: few; V gene: TRBV24-1; J gene: TRBJ2-3; D gene: -; CDR3 protein: CATSDLGGASTDTQYF; CDR3 DNA: TGTGCCACCAGTGATTTGGGGGGGGCAAGCACAGATACGCAGTATTTT
clone size: -; V gene: TRBV20-1; J gene: TRBJ2-7; D gene: -; CDR3 protein: CSASSGASYEQYF; CDR3 DNA: TGCAGTGCCAGCTCCGGGGCCTCCTACGAGCAGTACTTC
clone size: few; V gene: TRBV5-1; J gene: TRBJ2-7; D gene: TRBD2; CDR3 protein: CASTGGGPLGQYF; CDR3 DNA: TGCGCCAGCACCGGGGGGGGGCCACTCGGGCAGTACTTC
clone size: -; V gene: TRBV25-1; J gene: TRBJ2-4; D gene: -; CDR3 protein: CASSDYRGGNIQYF; CDR3 DNA: TGTGCCAGCAGTGATTACAGGGGGGGAAACATTCAGTACTTC
clone size: -; V gene: TRBV6-2/TRBV6-3; J gene: TRBJ2-1; D gene: TRBD1; CDR3 protein: CASSPARGPGWDEQFF; CDR3 DNA: TGTGCCAGCAGCCCCGCAAGGGGGCCGGGGTGGGATGAGCAGTTCTTC
clone size: -; V gene: TRBV7-3; J gene: TRBJ2-1; D gene: -; CDR3 protein: CASSFQLASSYNEQFF; CDR3 DNA: TGTGCCAGCAGCTTCCAACTAGCAAGCTCCTACAATGAGCAGTTCTTC
clone size: many; V gene: TRBV4-3; J gene: TRBJ2-1; D gene: TRBD1; CDR3 protein: CASSQEITGGVNEQFF; CDR3 DNA: TGCGCCAGCAGCCAAGAAATTACAGGGGGCGTAAATGAGCAGTTCTTC
clone size: -; V gene: TRBV7-3; J gene: TRBJ1-6; D gene: TRBD1; CDR3 protein: CASSSTGGISSPLHF; CDR3 DNA: TGTGCCAGCAGCTCGACAGGGGGAATAAGTTCACCCCTCCACTTT
clone size: few; V gene: TRBV28; J gene: TRBJ2-1; D gene: TRBD2; CDR3 protein: CASSFHISGRAGNEQFF; CDR3 DNA: TGTGCCAGCAGTTTTCATATTAGCGGGAGGGCAGGAAATGAGCAGTTCTTC
clone size: few; V gene: TRBV9; J gene: TRBJ1-3; D gene: -; CDR3 protein: CASSVTPRSGNTIYF; CDR3 DNA: TGTGCCAGCAGCGTCACCCCCCGCTCTGGAAACACCATATATTTT
clone size: -; V gene: TRBV28; J gene: TRBJ1-4; D gene: TRBD1; CDR3 protein: CASSSTGTGVEKLFF; CDR3 DNA: TGTGCCAGCAGTTCCACCGGGACAGGGGTTGAAAAACTGTTTTTT
clone size: few; V gene: TRBV7-9; J gene: TRBJ2-7; D gene: TRBD2; CDR3 protein: CASSPTSDPYEQYF; CDR3 DNA: TGTGCCAGCAGCCCCACTAGCGATCCCTACGAGCAGTACTTC
clone size: few; V gene: TRBV27; J gene: TRBJ2-7; D gene: TRBD2; CDR3 protein: CASSLKSGGAHEQYF; CDR3 DNA: TGTGCCAGCAGTTTGAAAAGCGGGGGGGCCCACGAGCAGTACTTC
clone size: -; V gene: TRBV7-2; J gene: TRBJ2-7; D gene: -; CDR3 protein: CASSFNIDEQYF; CDR3 DNA: TGTGCCAGCAGCTTTAATATAGACGAGCAGTACTTC
clone size: few; V gene: TRBV6-1; J gene: TRBJ1-1; D gene: -; CDR3 protein: CAGSPSIGTEAFF; CDR3 DNA: TGTGCCGGGTCCCCCAGCATCGGCACTGAAGCTTTCTTT
clone size: -; V gene: TRBV7-8; J gene: TRBJ1-2; D gene: -; CDR3 protein: CASSNVRTGYTF; CDR3 DNA: TGTGCCAGCAGCAACGTCAGGACTGGCTACACCTTC
clone size: -; V gene: TRBV2; J gene: TRBJ2-2; D gene: TRBD2; CDR3 protein: CASSGARAEAPGGTGELFF; CDR3 DNA: TGTGCCAGCAGTGGAGCTCGGGCGGAGGCCCCCGGGGGGACCGGGGAGCTGTTTTTT
clone size: few; V gene: TRBV6-2/TRBV6-3; J gene: TRBJ2-5; D gene: TRBD1; CDR3 protein: CASSFTGVETQYF; CDR3 DNA: TGTGCCAGCAGTTTCACAGGGGTGGAGACCCAGTACTTC
clone size: few; V gene: TRBV7-9; J gene: TRBJ2-5; D gene: -; CDR3 protein: CASSLDRGLLETQYF; CDR3 DNA: TGTGCCAGCAGCTTAGATCGCGGTTTGTTAGAGACCCAGTACTTC
clone size: few; V gene: TRBV5-1; J gene: TRBJ2-7; D gene: -; CDR3 protein: CASSLEVGRFYEQYF; CDR3 DNA: TGCGCCAGCAGCTTGGAGGTTGGTCGGTTCTACGAGCAGTACTTC
clone size: -; V gene: TRBV4-1; J gene: TRBJ2-3; D gene: -; CDR3 protein: CASSQTQQEGVTSTQYF; CDR3 DNA: TGCGCCAGCAGCCAAACTCAACAGGAGGGGGTAACGAGTACGCAGTATTTT
clone size: many; V gene: TRBV29-1; J gene: TRBJ2-1; D gene: TRBD2; CDR3 protein: CSVAGTTKNEQFF; CDR3 DNA: TGCAGCGTAGCCGGGACTACGAAGAATGAGCAGTTCTTC
clone size: -; V gene: TRBV7-2; J gene: TRBJ2-4; D gene: TRBD2; CDR3 protein: CASSRSGGAAKNIQYF; CDR3 DNA: TGTGCCAGCAGCAGGAGCGGGGGGGCGGCCAAAAACATTCAGTACTTC
clone size: few; V gene: TRBV12-5; J gene: TRBJ2-1; D gene: -; CDR3 protein: CASGLEGGEQFF; CDR3 DNA: TGTGCTAGTGGTTTGGAGGGCGGTGAGCAGTTCTTC
clone size: -; V gene: TRBV6-6; J gene: TRBJ2-7; D gene: -; CDR3 protein: CASSYSRVNEQYF; CDR3 DNA: TGTGCCAGCAGTTACTCAAGGGTGAACGAGCAGTACTTC
clone size: -; V gene: TRBV2; J gene: TRBJ2-2; D gene: TRBD2; CDR3 protein: CASRRGAGAAGELFF; CDR3 DNA: TGTGCCAGCCGAAGAGGAGCGGGAGCTGCCGGGGAGCTGTTTTTT
clone size: few; V gene: TRBV11-2; J gene: TRBJ2-5; D gene: -; CDR3 protein: CASSRRWRSQETQYF; CDR3 DNA: TGTGCCAGCAGTCGCCGGTGGCGGTCACAAGAGACCCAGTACTTC
clone size: few; V gene: TRBV19; J gene: TRBJ1-1; D gene: TRBD1; CDR3 protein: CASSDPGQGPRRATEAFF; CDR3 DNA: TGTGCCAGTAGCGATCCGGGACAGGGGCCCCGCAGGGCCACTGAAGCTTTCTTT
clone size: many; V gene: TRBV7-2; J gene: TRBJ2-3; D gene: TRBD2; CDR3 protein: CASSLGLAGSTDTQYF; CDR3 DNA: TGCGCCAGCAGCTTGGGACTAGCGGGGAGCACAGATACGCAGTATTTT
clone size: -; V gene: TRBV4-3; J gene: TRBJ2-7; D gene: -; CDR3 protein: CASSPGPTPHEQYF; CDR3 DNA: TGCGCCAGCAGCCCCGGGCCTACCCCCCACGAGCAGTACTTC
clone size: few; V gene: TRBV4-2; J gene: TRBJ1-4; D gene: -; CDR3 protein: CASSPMGGAGEKLFF; CDR3 DNA: TGTGCCAGCAGCCCCATGGGGGGGGCGGGTGAAAAACTGTTTTTT
clone size: few; V gene: TRBV19; J gene: TRBJ2-1; D gene: -; CDR3 protein: CASSIGGYNEQFF; CDR3 DNA: TGTGCCAGTAGTATTGGAGGATACAATGAGCAGTTCTTC
clone size: -; V gene: TRBV7-2; J gene: TRBJ2-5; D gene: -; CDR3 protein: CASSLMTVETQYF; CDR3 DNA: TGTGCCAGCAGCTTAATGACAGTTGAGACCCAGTACTTC
clone size: -; V gene: TRBV12-3/TRBV12-4; J gene: TRBJ2-3; D gene: TRBD2; CDR3 protein: CASSFAGGSDTQYF; CDR3 DNA: TGTGCCAGCAGTTTTGCGGGAGGGTCAGATACGCAGTATTTT
clone size: -; V gene: TRBV7-8; J gene: TRBJ1-5; D gene: -; CDR3 protein: CASSFYRQGNQPQHF; CDR3 DNA: TGTGCCAGCAGCTTCTATAGACAGGGCAATCAGCCCCAGCATTTT
clone size: -; V gene: TRBV5-8; J gene: TRBJ2-6; D gene: -; CDR3 protein: CASSYDLGGANVLTF; CDR3 DNA: TGTGCCAGCAGCTATGACTTGGGAGGGGCCAACGTCCTGACTTTC
clone size: -; V gene: TRBV6-1; J gene: TRBJ1-4; D gene: TRBD1; CDR3 protein: CASGRTGQEKLFF; CDR3 DNA: TGTGCCAGCGGACGGACAGGGCAAGAAAAACTGTTTTTT
clone size: few; V gene: TRBV5-1; J gene: TRBJ2-2; D gene: TRBD2; CDR3 protein: CASSATSGGNTGELFF; CDR3 DNA: TGCGCCAGCAGCGCAACTAGCGGGGGGAACACCGGGGAGCTGTTTTTT
clone size: few; V gene: TRBV20-1; J gene: TRBJ2-5; D gene: -; CDR3 protein: CSARDGGAVSETQYF; CDR3 DNA: TGCAGTGCTAGAGATGGGGGCGCTGTCAGCGAGACCCAGTACTTC
clone size: -; V gene: TRBV6-2/TRBV6-3; J gene: TRBJ2-1; D gene: TRBD2; CDR3 protein: CASSQLAGDYNEQFF; CDR3 DNA: TGTGCCAGCTCCCAACTAGCGGGAGACTACAATGAGCAGTTCTTC
clone size: -; V gene: TRBV4-2; J gene: TRBJ2-5; D gene: -; CDR3 protein: CASSQVGGGQQETQYF; CDR3 DNA: TGTGCCAGCAGCCAAGTTGGGGGGGGGCAACAAGAGACCCAGTACTTC
clone size: many; V gene: TRBV12-3/TRBV12-4; J gene: TRBJ1-2; D gene: -; CDR3 protein: CASSPYPGGAYGYTF; CDR3 DNA: TGTGCCAGCAGTCCCTACCCGGGAGGCGCCTATGGCTACACCTTC
clone size: -; V gene: TRBV20-1; J gene: TRBJ1-4; D gene: -; CDR3 protein: CSARWSGASFANEKLFF; CDR3 DNA: TGCAGTGCTAGATGGTCAGGGGCTAGTTTTGCTAATGAAAAACTGTTTTTT
clone size: few; V gene: TRBV20-1; J gene: TRBJ1-2; D gene: -; CDR3 protein: CSARGRASTEGYTF; CDR3 DNA: TGCAGTGCTAGGGGTCGGGCATCGACCGAGGGCTACACCTTC
clone size: -; V gene: TRBV7-6; J gene: TRBJ2-1; D gene: -; CDR3 protein: CASSLGTIEQFF; CDR3 DNA: TGTGCCAGCAGCCTGGGGACCATTGAGCAGTTCTTC
clone size: -; V gene: TRBV28; J gene: TRBJ2-4; D gene: -; CDR3 protein: CASSLIRGAKNIQYF; CDR3 DNA: TGTGCCAGCAGTTTGATTAGGGGAGCCAAAAACATTCAGTACTTC
clone size: -; V gene: TRBV12-3/TRBV12-4; J gene: TRBJ1-1; D gene: TRBD1; CDR3 protein: CASSPAGTGTTEAFF; CDR3 DNA: TGTGCCAGCAGTCCCGCCGGGACAGGAACAACTGAAGCTTTCTTT